This TCR beta chain was documented in a study of cytomegalovirus exposure and HLA in healthy donors. A multiplex PCR was run with 60 Vbeta primers and 13 Jbeta primers. As originally analysed: Later, an analysis found around 80 million unique TCR beta chains, and about 10 million of these were shared. Sequencing used immunoSEQ multiplex PCR; TCRdb keeps in-frame clones, though not all of them. V and J calls and clone size follow that table, whereas D and trimming were derived from the DNA. The sample includes more than 150,000 clones, less than 90% of them seen just once. Findings of the study overall: Likely technical artifact: a cluster of highly shared sequence variants.

A note on this clone: Its specificity is not known.

This CDR3 contains 18 residues. The junction had 13 bases not matched to a gene; V was cut back by 0 bases and J by 6 bases. Per germline, CDR1 SGHRS and CDR2 YFSETQ. The J gene is TRBJ2-3, the V gene TRBV5-1; 10 bases are shared with TRBD1. Input material: PBMCs. This sequence originates from a boy aged 2-15 years in good health and CMV-seronegative. The CDR3 region is CASSLGTGTGVSGDTQYF. The CDR3 nucleotides are TGCGCCAGCAGCTTGGGGACCGGGACAGGGGTTAGTGGGGATACGCAGTATTTT.